One and the same sample provided the 20 T cell receptor beta chains below, sequenced in a study of tumor and adjacent non-tumor tissue in lung cancer. No cell sorting was done before RNA was extracted from the tissue. A modified ARM-PCR protocol with three rounds of nested PCR amplified TCRbeta. One entry per CDR3 protein, called by TCRdb with MiXCR from the multiplex PCR reads. The sample lists approximately 70,000 distinct CDR3 sequences, around 73% seen once, with roughly 30% in the top ten. The sequenced material came from lung tumor tissue. Receptor source: a man in his sixties with non-small cell lung cancer.

This chain links TRBV29-1 with TRBJ2-5; maybe TRBD2 (6 bases). The CDR3 sequence is 17 residues long. Germline CDR1 SQVTM, CDR2 ANQGSEA. With 3 bases removed from V and 7 bases from J, the gap between germline ends came to 27 bases. CDR3: CSVDGYVGGAFGVTQYF. The CDR3 DNA is TGCAGCGTTGATGGATACGTAGGAGGGGCGTTCGGCGTGACCCAGTACTTC.

The gene calls are TRBV12-5 and TRBJ2-1; TRBD2 matches at 10 bases. V lost 2 bases and J lost 7; bases outside the gene matches: 11. Germline V gene data show CDR1 as LGHNT and CDR2 as FRNRAP. The CDR3 is 17 amino acids. CDR3 amino acids: CASGLNQLAGTGNEQFF. The CDR3 bases are TGTGCTAGTGGTTTGAATCAACTAGCGGGGACGGGTAATGAGCAGTTCTTC.

As concerns this clonotype: This likely comes from a read error, as the CDR3 has no conserved phenylalanine or tryptophan at its end. Because the CDR3's place on the DNA is in doubt, the DNA is left out and the CDR3 is given as listed by TCRdb. V gene TRBV29-1 combines with J gene TRBJ2-7; the table names TRBD1, a call not compared with the DNA. Germline CDR1 is SQVTM and CDR2 is ANQGSEA. Counting both end residues, the CDR3 totals 13 amino acids. The chain's CDR3 is CRVFGTGAYEQYY.

In the case of this clonotype: At one of its ends the junction is not consistent with the germline gene, which may arise from a read error. This chain joins TRBV12-3 or TRBV12-4 and TRBJ1-5; D is ambiguous. The CDR3 is 14 residues long. The CDR3, as DNA: TGTGCCAGCAGTTACCTGGGAAACAATCAGCCACAGCATTTT. Translating gives CASSYLGNNQPQHF.

The chain uses TRBV6-1 and TRBJ2-7; possibly TRBD1 or TRBD2 for D (5 bases each). V was shortened by 8 bases and J by 7 bases, with 18 bases between the two germline ends. The CDR3 is made up of 13 amino acids. Germline values: CDR1 MNHNS, CDR2 SASEGT. The CDR3 is CASAGTNLREQYF. As DNA, the CDR3 is TGTGCCAGCGCCGGGACCAACCTTAGAGAGCAGTACTTC.

As regards this clonotype: The junction differs from germline at one of its ends, possibly a read error. The V call is TRBV10-2, the J call TRBJ2-2; the D is unclear. The germline V gene has CDR1 WSHSY and CDR2 SAAADI. The CDR3 is made up of 13 amino acids. CDR3 sequence reads: CTSRARSSGELFF. CDR3 DNA: TGCACCAGCAGAGCCCGCTCCTCCGGGGAGCTGTTTTTT.

The chain links TRBV6-1 to TRBJ1-1; D is uncertain. V dropped 10 bases and J dropped 2 bases, with 14 bases sitting between them. The CDR3 runs to 13 residues. In germline, CDR1 is MNHNS, CDR2 SASEGT. CDR3 DNA sequence: TGTGCCAACCGCGTCGAGGCAAACACTGAAGCTTTCTTT. Translating gives CANRVEANTEAFF.

Comments on this clonotype: Because it lacks the conserved phenylalanine or tryptophan at the end, this CDR3 is likely a read error. It is unclear where the CDR3 begins or ends on the DNA, so no DNA is shown, and the CDR3 is as TCRdb lists it. The V gene is TRBV6-5, the J gene TRBJ2-7; the table assigns TRBD2, which was not confirmed against the DNA. The CDR3 extends over 15 residues, inclusive of both ends. Germline V gene sequence: CDR1 MNHEY, CDR2 SVGAGI. This chain's CDR3 is CASSYSRREAGEEYL.

As to this clonotype: A much larger clonotype is one base distant, so this may be a read error. The V gene is TRBV29-1, the J gene TRBJ2-1; 8 nucleotides align to TRBD2. This CDR3 contains 15 residues. Looked up from germline, CDR1 is SQVTM and CDR2 is ANQGSEA. V was clipped by 0 bases and J by 12 bases; unmatched bases: 13. The CDR3 DNA reads as TGCAGCGTTGAAGAAGCCAGCGGGAGTTGGAGTGGGCAGTTCTTC. Translating it yields CSVEEASGSWSGQFF.

On this clonotype itself: Its ends do not fully match the called genes, so a read error is possible. This rearrangement joins TRBV29-1 to TRBJ2-7; 7 nucleotides line up with TRBD1. CDR1 and CDR2 (germline): SQVTM, ANQGSEA. The length of the CDR3 is 13 residues. The CDR3 nucleotides read TGCCGCGTTGATGGGACAGCACCCTCCGAGCAGTACTTC. The encoded protein is CRVDGTAPSEQYF.

The chain links TRBV5-5 to TRBJ1-1; D is unclear. The V gene's germline CDR1 is SGHKS and CDR2 YYEKEE (reference sequence). Trimming shortened V by 4 bases and J by 8 bases, and 18 bases separated the two germline ends. This CDR3 contains 14 residues. The CDR3 nucleotides are TGTGCCAGCAGCATGATACTGATGAAGACCGAAGCTTTCTTT. As protein: CASSMILMKTEAFF. The variable domain in full, with the rest retrieved from reference TRBV5-5 and TRBJ1-1, is DAGVTQSPTHLIKTRGQQVTLRCSPISGHKSVSWYQQVLGQGPQFIFQYYEKEERGRGNFPDRFSARQFPNYSSELNVNALLLGDSALYLCASSMILMKTEAFFGQGTRLTVV.

On this clonotype: Mismatch with germline at one junction end may stem from a read error. This chain uses TRBV5-5 with TRBJ2-1, with a tentative D call TRBD1 (5 bases). Germline V lookup: CDR1 SGHKS, CDR2 YYEKEE (reference sequence). This CDR3 contains 13 residues. Here the CDR3 DNA reads TGTGTCAGCTGCTTGGACACCTACAATGAGCAGTTTTTC. This encodes CVSCLDTYNEQFF.

This clonotype was seen a handful of times. This chain uses TRBV7-9 with TRBJ2-5; the D call may be TRBD1 or TRBD2 (6 bases each). The CDR3 is made up of 17 amino acids. V was clipped by 6 bases and J by 2 bases, with 22 bases between them. Germline values: CDR1 SEHNR, CDR2 FQNEAQ (reference sequence). The CDR3 spells CASSLRGRGTQQETQYF. In DNA form, the CDR3 reads TGTGCCAGCAGTCTTAGAGGGCGCGGGACACAACAAGAGACCCAGTACTTC.

Concerning this clonotype: A much larger clone differs from this one at a single base, so this may be a read error. The chain is built from TRBV6-2 or TRBV6-3 and TRBJ2-3; D is undetermined. Germline assignment: CDR1 MNHEY and CDR2 SVGEGT. This CDR3 has 14 amino acids. CDR3 sequence: CVNSYSDGTDTQYF. The DNA of the CDR3 is TGTGTCAACAGTTACTCCGACGGGACAGATACGCAGTATTTT.

About this clonotype: The CDR3 end shows no conserved phenylalanine or tryptophan, and so a read error is likely. The chain links TRBV6-5 to TRBJ1-1, with 7 bases lining up with TRBD1. From germline, CDR1 is MNHEY and CDR2 SVGAGI. The CDR3 consists of 14 residues. CDR3 loop: CASRLGQENAEAFV. The DNA for the CDR3 is TGTGCCAGCCGTCTTGGACAGGAGAACGCTGAAGCTTTCGTT.

The chain has TRBV29-1 and TRBJ2-7; 7 bases align to TRBD2. The CDR3 loop spans 11 amino acids. Germline CDR1 reads SQVTM; CDR2 reads ANQGSEA. This CDR3 is CNCGSSYEQYF. CDR3 DNA sequence: TGCAACTGCGGGAGCTCGTACGAGCAGTACTTC.

Points on this clonotype: Because the CDR3 is missing its conserved closing phenylalanine or tryptophan, this is likely a read error. Because the CDR3's place on the DNA is in doubt, the DNA is left out and the CDR3 is given as listed by TCRdb. This sequence joins TRBV20-1 and TRBJ2-1. Including both end residues, the CDR3 is 11 amino acids long. Germline V gene sequence: CDR1 DFQATT, CDR2 SNEGSKA (reference sequence). Here the CDR3 reads CSAITENEQFI.

Of note for this clonotype: At one of its ends the junction is not consistent with the germline gene, which may arise from a read error. The CDR3 sequence: CVSSLQGGPHHF. CDR3 DNA sequence: TGTGTCAGCAGTCTACAGGGAGGACCCCATCATTTT. The rearrangement links TRBV6-5 to TRBJ1-5; tentative D call: TRBD1 (6 bases). Germline loops: CDR1 MNHEY, CDR2 SVGAGI. CDR3 length: 12 amino acids.

As regards this clonotype: One junction end does not reproduce the germline sequence, and a read error may be involved. The rearrangement joins TRBV29-1 to TRBJ1-5, with D perhaps TRBD1 (5 bases). This CDR3 spans 14 amino acids. Germline CDR1 and CDR2: SQVTM and ANQGSEA. CDR3 protein: CSVRRGHSNKPQHF. DNA of the CDR3: TGCAGCGTTAGGAGGGGTCATAGCAATAAGCCCCAGCATTTT.

A note on this clonotype: No conserved phenylalanine or tryptophan ends this CDR3, so it is likely a read error. This sequence joins TRBV29-1 and TRBJ1-1; perhaps TRBD1 as D (5 bases). Germline CDR1 reads SQVTM; CDR2 reads ANQGSEA. V was clipped by 7 bases and J by 3 bases, with 15 bases between them. The CDR3 spans 13 residues. The CDR3 loop is CSALAWGDTEAFL. CDR3 sequence (DNA): TGCAGCGCCTTGGCATGGGGGGACACTGAAGCTTTCTTA.